These 11 T cell receptor beta chains were sequenced from one sample in a study of cytomegalovirus exposure and HLA in healthy donors. The study ran its PCR with 60 Vbeta and 13 Jbeta primers. Profiled with immunoSEQ multiplex PCR; TCRdb holds only in-frame clones, not every one. The table includes about 73,000 clones, 80% detected once. Sequenced input: PBMCs. The receptor source for this set is a male donor in good health and CMV-seronegative.

The chain couples TRBV27 to TRBJ2-1; 7 bases are shared with TRBD1. Per the germline V gene, CDR1 is MNHEY and CDR2 is SMNVEV (reference sequence). Germline trimming cut 4 bases from V and 3 bases from J; bases unmatched to any gene: 3. The CDR3 loop spans 14 amino acids. CDR3 bases: TGTGCCAGCAGTTCCCCAGGGGGCTACAATGAGCAGTTCTTC. Translation gives CASSSPGGYNEQFF.

Concerning this clone: The DNA is left out, because the CDR3 cannot be placed on it with certainty; the CDR3 is given as TCRdb lists it. The chain carries TRBV19 and TRBJ1-2. CDR1 and CDR2 from the germline V gene are LNHDA and SQIVND (reference sequence). The CDR3 is made up of 14 amino acids, end residues included. The CDR3 sequence is CASSVGTGNYGYPF.

The V and J genes are TRBV4-3 and TRBJ2-3; 9 bases map to TRBD2. This CDR3 contains 16 residues. The J segment lost 0 bases and the V segment lost 4 bases, leaving 5 bases of the junction unmatched. Germline CDR1 LGHNA, CDR2 YSLEER. The CDR3 DNA is TGCGCCAGCAGCCGGGCGGGGGGGGTAAGCACAGATACGCAGTATTTT. Its translation: CASSRAGGVSTDTQYF.

The count of this clone is one. V is TRBV19 and J is TRBJ2-2, with D possibly being TRBD1 (6 bases). CDR3 length equals 15 residues. From germline, CDR1 is LNHDA and CDR2 SQIVND (reference sequence). The V and J ends lost 7 bases and 6 bases respectively, with 18 bases between them. As DNA, the CDR3 is TGTGCCAGTACCCTCTGGGACATCACGGCCGGGGAGCTGTTTTTT. Translation gives CASTLWDITAGELFF.

This clone is a singleton in its sample. This chain links TRBV7-9 with TRBJ1-4, with D tentatively TRBD1 (6 bases). Germline CDR1 SEHNR, CDR2 FQNEAQ (reference sequence). The CDR3 contains 15 residues. With 2 bases removed from V and 7 bases from J, the gap between germline ends came to 14 bases. CDR3 amino acids: CASSLQTGIGEKLFF. DNA for the CDR3: TGTGCCAGCAGCTTACAGACAGGCATAGGTGAAAAACTGTTTTTT.

The chain carries TRBV5-5 and TRBJ1-3; no clear D. With 4 bases removed from V and 0 bases from J, the gap between germline ends came to 11 bases. This CDR3 has 15 residues. Germline V lookup: CDR1 SGHKS, CDR2 YYEKEE (reference sequence). In DNA form, the CDR3 reads TGTGCCAGCAGCCCGGGTGGCAACTCTGGAAACACCATATATTTT. Its protein product is CASSPGGNSGNTIYF.

The chain joins TRBV6-5 to TRBJ1-2; the match to TRBD1 covers 9 bases. The CDR3 loop spans 14 amino acids. The germline V gene has CDR1 MNHEY and CDR2 SVGAGI. The trim removed 6 bases at V and 5 bases at J, leaving 7 bases unmatched. CDR3 loop: CASRRQGGIYGYTF. DNA for the CDR3: TGTGCCAGCAGGAGACAGGGGGGGATATATGGCTACACCTTC.

This rearrangement joins TRBV27 to TRBJ1-4; 7 bases align to TRBD1. The germline CDR1 and CDR2 sequences are MNHEY and SMNVEV (reference sequence). The CDR3 is 18 amino acids. Trimming cost V 4 bases and J 0 bases; bases outside gene matches: 11. The DNA of the CDR3 is TGTGCCAGCAGTTCATATTCGGGACAGACTGCAACTAATGAAAAACTGTTTTTT. The encoded protein is CASSSYSGQTATNEKLFF.

J is TRBJ1-5 and V is TRBV7-6, with no clear D. The CDR3 totals 16 residues. Germline CDR1 and CDR2: SGHVS and FNYEAQ. Trimming pared 1 base from V and 1 base from J, leaving 11 bases between. CDR3 nucleotide sequence: TGTGCCAGCAGCTTAGTTCCTTTCGTGAGCAATCAGCCCCAGCATTTT. This translates into CASSLVPFVSNQPQHF.

The sample holds a few counts of this clone. As DNA, the CDR3 is TGCGCCAGCAGCCGGACTAGCGGGGTCGAGCAGTACTTC. Residues: CASSRTSGVEQYF. V and J are TRBV5-1 and TRBJ2-7; TRBD2 matches at 12 bases. This CDR3 comprises 13 residues. The germline V gene encodes CDR1 SGHRS and CDR2 YFSETQ. The V gene end was trimmed by 4 bases and the J gene end by 6 bases; junction bases not matched to a gene: 2.

The chain joins TRBV18 to TRBJ1-1, with 9 positions matching TRBD1. Germline V CDR1 and CDR2: KGHSH, LQKENI. J gave up 2 bases and V 4 bases, and 5 bases lay outside the gene matches. This CDR3 is built from 15 residues. Here the CDR3 reads CASSQQTGGNTEAFF. Written as DNA, the CDR3 is TGTGCCAGCTCACAACAAACAGGGGGCAACACTGAAGCTTTCTTT.